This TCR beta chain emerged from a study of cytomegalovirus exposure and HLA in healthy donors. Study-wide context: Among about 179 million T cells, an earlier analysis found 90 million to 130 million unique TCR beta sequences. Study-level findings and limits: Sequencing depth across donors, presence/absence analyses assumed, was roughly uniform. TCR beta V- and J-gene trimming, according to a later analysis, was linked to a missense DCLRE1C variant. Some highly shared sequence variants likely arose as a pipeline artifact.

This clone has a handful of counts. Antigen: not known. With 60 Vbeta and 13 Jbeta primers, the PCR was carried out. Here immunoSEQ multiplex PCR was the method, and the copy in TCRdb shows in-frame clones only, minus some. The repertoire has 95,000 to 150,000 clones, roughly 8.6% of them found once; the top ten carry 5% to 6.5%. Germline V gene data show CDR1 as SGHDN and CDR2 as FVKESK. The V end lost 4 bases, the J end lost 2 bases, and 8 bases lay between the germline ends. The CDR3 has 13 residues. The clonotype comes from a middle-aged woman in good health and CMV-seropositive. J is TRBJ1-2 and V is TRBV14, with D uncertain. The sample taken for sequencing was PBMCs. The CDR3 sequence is CASSLTENYGYTF. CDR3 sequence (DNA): TGTGCCAGCAGCCTCACGGAGAACTATGGCTACACCTTC.